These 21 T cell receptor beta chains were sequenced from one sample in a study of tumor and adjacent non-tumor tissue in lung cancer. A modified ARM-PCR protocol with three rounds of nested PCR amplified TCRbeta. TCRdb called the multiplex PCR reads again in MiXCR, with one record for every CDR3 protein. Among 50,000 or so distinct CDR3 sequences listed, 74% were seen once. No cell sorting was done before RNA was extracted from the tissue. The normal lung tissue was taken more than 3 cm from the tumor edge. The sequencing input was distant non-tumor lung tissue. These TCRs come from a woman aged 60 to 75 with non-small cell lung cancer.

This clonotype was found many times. The CDR3 spells CSVSRGGDNQPQHF. The CDR3 DNA follows: TGCAGCGTCAGCCGGGGTGGGGACAATCAGCCCCAGCATTTT. V usage is TRBV29-1 and J usage is TRBJ1-5; D gene uncertain. Germline V CDR1 and CDR2: SQVTM, ANQGSEA. This CDR3 contains 14 residues. The V end lost 6 bases, the J end lost 3 bases, and 15 bases lay between the germline ends.

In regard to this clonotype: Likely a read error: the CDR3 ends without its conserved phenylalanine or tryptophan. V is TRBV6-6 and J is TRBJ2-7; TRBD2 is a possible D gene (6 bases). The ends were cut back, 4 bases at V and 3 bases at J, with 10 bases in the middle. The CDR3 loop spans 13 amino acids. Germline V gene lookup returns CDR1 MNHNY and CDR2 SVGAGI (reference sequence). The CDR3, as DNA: TGTGCCAGCAGTTCCGGGAGTGGCTACGAGCAGTACTTA. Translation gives CASSSGSGYEQYL.

The CDR3 loop is CSPVTQNEKLFF. The CDR3 DNA sequence: TGCAGCCCAGTTACGCAGAATGAAAAACTGTTTTTT. This chain uses TRBV29-1 with TRBJ1-4, with unresolved D. V was cut by 8 bases and J by 5 bases, with 12 bases left in between. Germline CDR1 reads SQVTM; CDR2 reads ANQGSEA. The CDR3 is 12 amino acids.

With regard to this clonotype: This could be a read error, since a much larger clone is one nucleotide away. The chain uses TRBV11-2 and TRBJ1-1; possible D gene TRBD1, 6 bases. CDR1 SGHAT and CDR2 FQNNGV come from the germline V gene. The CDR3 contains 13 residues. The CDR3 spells CVSSLHRGTEAFF. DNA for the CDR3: TGTGTCAGCAGCCTCCATAGGGGGACTGAAGCTTTCTTT.

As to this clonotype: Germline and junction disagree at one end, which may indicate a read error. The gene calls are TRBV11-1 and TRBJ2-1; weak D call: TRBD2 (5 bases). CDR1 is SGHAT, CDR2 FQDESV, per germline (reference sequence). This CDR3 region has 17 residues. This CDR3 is CANSRGFAAISYNEQSF. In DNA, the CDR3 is TGTGCCAACAGTCGGGGTTTCGCAGCGATCTCCTACAATGAGCAGTCCTTC.

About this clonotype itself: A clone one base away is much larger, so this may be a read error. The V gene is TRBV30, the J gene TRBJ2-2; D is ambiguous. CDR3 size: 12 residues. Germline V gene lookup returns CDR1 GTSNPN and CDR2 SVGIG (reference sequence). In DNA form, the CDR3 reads TGTGTCTGGAAACGGGACACCGGGGAGCTGTTTTTT. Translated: CVWKRDTGELFF. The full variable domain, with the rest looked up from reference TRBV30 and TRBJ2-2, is SQTIHQWPATLVQPVGSPLSLECTVEGTSNPNLYWYRQAAGRGLQLLFYSVGIGQISSEVPQNLSASRPQDRQFILSSKKLLLSDSGFYLCVWKRDTGELFFGEGSRLTVL.

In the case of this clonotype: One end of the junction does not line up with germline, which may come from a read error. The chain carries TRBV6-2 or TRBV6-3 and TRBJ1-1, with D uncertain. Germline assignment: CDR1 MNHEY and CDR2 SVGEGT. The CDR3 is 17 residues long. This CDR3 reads CASSPRVGFFGYTEAFF. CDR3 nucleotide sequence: TGTGCTAGCAGTCCCCGAGTTGGGTTTTTTGGATACACTGAAGCTTTCTTT.

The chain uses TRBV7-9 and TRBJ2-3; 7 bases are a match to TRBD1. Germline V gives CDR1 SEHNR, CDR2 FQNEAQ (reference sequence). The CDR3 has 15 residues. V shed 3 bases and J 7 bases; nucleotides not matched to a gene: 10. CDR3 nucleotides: TGTGCCAGCAGCTTCGTGGCAGGGGGTACAAATACGCAGTATTTT. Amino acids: CASSFVAGGTNTQYF.

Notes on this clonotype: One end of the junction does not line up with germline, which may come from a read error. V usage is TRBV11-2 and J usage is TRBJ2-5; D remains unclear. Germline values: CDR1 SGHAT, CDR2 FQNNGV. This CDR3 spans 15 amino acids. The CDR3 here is CASSWGYQVSETQYF. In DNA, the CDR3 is TGCGCAAGCAGCTGGGGTTACCAGGTGTCAGAGACCCAGTACTTC.

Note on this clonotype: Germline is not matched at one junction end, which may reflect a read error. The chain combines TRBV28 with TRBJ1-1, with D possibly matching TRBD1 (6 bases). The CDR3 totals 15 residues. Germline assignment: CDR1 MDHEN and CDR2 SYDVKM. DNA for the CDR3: TGTGCCAGCAGACCACAGGGACCCACTATCAATGAAGCTTTCTTC. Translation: CASRPQGPTINEAFF.

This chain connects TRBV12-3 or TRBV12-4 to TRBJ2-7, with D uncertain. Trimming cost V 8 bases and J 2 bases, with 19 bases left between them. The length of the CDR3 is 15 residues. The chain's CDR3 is CASSNPTQIPYEQYF. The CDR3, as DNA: TGTGCCAGCTCTAACCCGACACAGATACCCTACGAGCAGTACTTC.

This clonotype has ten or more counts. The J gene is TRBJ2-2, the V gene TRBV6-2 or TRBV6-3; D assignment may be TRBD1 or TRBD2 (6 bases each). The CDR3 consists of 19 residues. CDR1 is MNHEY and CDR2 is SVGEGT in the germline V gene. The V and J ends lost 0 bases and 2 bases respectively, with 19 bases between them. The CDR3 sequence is CASSYSIDPGDFNTGELFF. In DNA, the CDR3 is TGTGCCAGCAGTTACTCGATCGACCCAGGGGACTTCAACACCGGGGAGCTGTTTTTT.

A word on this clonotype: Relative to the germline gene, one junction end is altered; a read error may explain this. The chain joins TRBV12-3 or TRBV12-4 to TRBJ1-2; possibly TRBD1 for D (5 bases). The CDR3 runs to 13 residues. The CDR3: CANSFSSGTGYTF. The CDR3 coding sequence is TGTGCCAACAGTTTCTCGTCAGGGACTGGCTACACCTTC.

CDR3 sequence (DNA): TGTGCCAGTAAAGCGGGACTAGAAGAGACCCAGTACTTC. Its translation is CASKAGLEETQYF. This chain connects TRBV6-5 to TRBJ2-5, with 8 bases that match TRBD2. CDR1 and CDR2 (germline): MNHEY, SVGAGI. This CDR3 region has 13 residues. Trimming removed 9 bases from V and 3 bases from J; junction bases left unmatched: 6.

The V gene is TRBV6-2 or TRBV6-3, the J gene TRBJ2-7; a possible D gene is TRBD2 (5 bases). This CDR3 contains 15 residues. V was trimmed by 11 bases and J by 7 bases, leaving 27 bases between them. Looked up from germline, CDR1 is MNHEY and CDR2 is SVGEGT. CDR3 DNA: TGTGCCGGCGCTCCTTCGGGGAAGGAGTGGAGGGAGCAGTACTTC. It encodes CAGAPSGKEWREQYF.

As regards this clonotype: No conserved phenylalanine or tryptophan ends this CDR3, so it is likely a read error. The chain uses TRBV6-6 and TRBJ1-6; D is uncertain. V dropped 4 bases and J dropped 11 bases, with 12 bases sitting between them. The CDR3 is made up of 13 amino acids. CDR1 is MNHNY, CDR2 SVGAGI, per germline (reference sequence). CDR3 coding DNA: TGTGCCAGCAGTTCAGCGGACGCTACACCCCTCCACTAT. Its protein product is CASSSADATPLHY.

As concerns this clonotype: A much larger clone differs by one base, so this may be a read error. CDR3 DNA: TGCAGCGTTCTAATAGGGGGCACTGAAGCTTTCTTT. Translated: CSVLIGGTEAFF. J is TRBJ1-1 and V is TRBV29-1, with D possibly TRBD1 on 6 matching bases. Germline-derived CDR1 and CDR2 are SQVTM and ANQGSEA. Deletions cut 5 bases from V and 4 bases from J, with 11 bases between. The CDR3 sequence is 12 residues long. Together with reference TRBV29-1 and TRBJ1-1, the CDR3 gives the full variable domain: SAVISQKPSRDICQRGTSLTIQCQVDSQVTMMFWYRQQPGQSLTLIATANQGSEATYESGFVIDKFPISRPNLTFSTLTVSNMSPEDSSIYLCSVLIGGTEAFFGQGTRLTVV.

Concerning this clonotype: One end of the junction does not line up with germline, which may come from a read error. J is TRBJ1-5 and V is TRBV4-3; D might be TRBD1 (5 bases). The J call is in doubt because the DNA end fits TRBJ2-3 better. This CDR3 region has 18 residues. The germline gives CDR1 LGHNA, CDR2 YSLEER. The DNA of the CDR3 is TGCGTCAGCAGCCAATACTGGGCTAAACCTAGGGGATCCCAGCCCCAGTATTTT. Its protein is CVSSQYWAKPRGSQPQYF.

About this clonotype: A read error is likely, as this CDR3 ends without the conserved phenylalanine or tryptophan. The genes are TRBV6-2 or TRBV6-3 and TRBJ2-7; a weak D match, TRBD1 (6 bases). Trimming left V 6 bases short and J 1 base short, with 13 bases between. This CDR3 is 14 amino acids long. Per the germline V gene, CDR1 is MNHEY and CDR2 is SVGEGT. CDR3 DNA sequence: TGTGCCAGCAGCTGCTCCGGACAGTCCTACGAGCAGTACATC. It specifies CASSCSGQSYEQYI.

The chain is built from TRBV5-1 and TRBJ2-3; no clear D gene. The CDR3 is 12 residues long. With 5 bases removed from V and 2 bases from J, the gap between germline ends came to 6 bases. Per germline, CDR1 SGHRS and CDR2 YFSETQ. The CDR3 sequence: CASRMDTDTQYF. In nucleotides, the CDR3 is TGCGCCAGCAGAATGGACACAGATACGCAGTATTTT.

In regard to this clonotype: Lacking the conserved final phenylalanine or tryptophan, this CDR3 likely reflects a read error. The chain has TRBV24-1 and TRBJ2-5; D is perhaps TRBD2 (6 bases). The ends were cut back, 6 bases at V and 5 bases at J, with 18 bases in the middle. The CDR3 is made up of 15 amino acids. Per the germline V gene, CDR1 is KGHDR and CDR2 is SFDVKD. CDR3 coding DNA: TGTGCCACCAGTTATCCTAGACAGAGCGGGGAGACCCAGTACCTC. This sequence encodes CATSYPRQSGETQYL.